The 20 T cell receptor beta chains below all came from one sample that was sequenced in a study of cytomegalovirus exposure and HLA in healthy donors. It was with 60 Vbeta and 13 Jbeta primers that the PCR ran. The table came from immunoSEQ multiplex PCR; TCRdb's copy has only in-frame clones and leaves some out. The sample carries some 180,000 clones, 65% to 90% recorded once. Sequencing was carried out using PBMCs. These receptors originate from a woman aged 50 to 60 in good health and CMV-seronegative.

The chain joins TRBV7-8 to TRBJ1-1; maybe TRBD1 (6 bases). CDR3 size: 14 residues. Germline lookup yields CDR1 SGHVS and CDR2 FQNEAQ. V shed 4 bases and J shed 4 bases, with 13 bases lying between them. This chain's CDR3 is CASSSTGSGTEAFF. The CDR3 nucleotides read TGTGCCAGCAGCTCAACAGGGTCTGGCACTGAAGCTTTCTTT.

The chain combines TRBV29-1 with TRBJ1-1; 9 bases align to TRBD1. Trimming at V came to 8 bases and at J to 1 base, leaving 5 bases not matched to a gene. The germline CDR1 and CDR2 sequences are SQVTM and ANQGSEA. This CDR3 region has 13 residues. CDR3 protein: CSSTGGANTEAFF. CDR3 nucleotides: TGCAGCTCGACAGGGGGAGCGAACACTGAAGCTTTCTTT.

The chain uses TRBV6-5 and TRBJ2-1; 9 nucleotides align to TRBD1. CDR1 is MNHEY and CDR2 is SVGAGI in the germline V gene. This CDR3 has 15 amino acids. The V and J ends lost 6 bases and 7 bases, in that order; junction bases with no gene match: 10. The CDR3 region has the DNA TGTGCCAGCAGGCACACCAGGACAGGGGAGAATGAGCAGTTCTTC. Translated, it gives CASRHTRTGENEQFF.

The chain combines TRBV18 with TRBJ1-3, with TRBD1 matching over 10 bases. The germline gives CDR1 KGHSH, CDR2 LQKENI. The ends lost 2 bases at V and 3 bases at J; junction bases unmatched: 7. This CDR3 spans 17 amino acids. In DNA form, the CDR3 reads TGTGCCAGCTCACCAACTACCCGGGACAGGGGTGGAAACACCATATATTTT. Translation: CASSPTTRDRGGNTIYF.

This chain links TRBV19 with TRBJ2-7, with TRBD1 matching over 9 bases. This CDR3 spans 14 amino acids. J lost 6 bases, V lost 6 bases, and 9 bases had no gene match. Germline V lookup: CDR1 LNHDA, CDR2 SQIVND (reference sequence). The CDR3 DNA reads TGTGCCAGTAGGGGACAGGGCCCCCCATTCGAGCAGTACTTC. It yields the protein CASRGQGPPFEQYF.

The genes are TRBV15 and TRBJ2-7; D remains unclear. Trimming stripped 8 bases from V and 6 bases from J, with 14 bases between. The CDR3 has 12 residues. The germline CDR1 and CDR2 sequences are LNHNV and YYDKDF (reference sequence). The CDR3: CATSLTHGEQYF. In DNA form, the CDR3 reads TGTGCCACCTCACTAACACATGGCGAGCAGTACTTC.

This clone has more than one count but fewer than ten. The CDR3 bases are TGTGCCAGCAAAGAACAGGGTTATGGCTACACCTTC. It translates to CASKEQGYGYTF. V usage is TRBV27 and J usage is TRBJ1-2, with a possible D match to TRBD1 (6 bases). The CDR3 length is 12 residues. The V and J ends lost 7 bases and 5 bases respectively, with 11 bases between them. Germline lookup yields CDR1 MNHEY and CDR2 SMNVEV (reference sequence).

The CDR3 sequence: CASSLSLIANEQFF. CDR3 coding DNA: TGTGCCAGCAGTTTATCGCTGATAGCCAATGAGCAGTTCTTC. The genes are TRBV27 and TRBJ2-1; unclear D gene. Looked up from germline, CDR1 is MNHEY and CDR2 is SMNVEV (reference sequence). The length of the CDR3 is 14 residues. The germline V and J ends were trimmed by 0 bases and 6 bases, with 9 bases remaining between them.

The chain uses TRBV27 and TRBJ1-6; the D gene is possibly TRBD1 (6 bases). Between the trimmed V and J ends, which lost 6 bases and 11 bases, there was a span of 14 bases. Germline V lookup: CDR1 MNHEY, CDR2 SMNVEV (reference sequence). CDR3 length: 13 residues. The CDR3 here is CASREDRHPPLHF. The CDR3 DNA reads TGTGCCAGCAGGGAAGACAGGCATCCACCCCTCCACTTT.

This chain links TRBV5-1 with TRBJ2-2; 9 bases map to TRBD1. Looked up from germline, CDR1 is SGHRS and CDR2 is YFSETQ. The trim removed 5 bases at V and 1 base at J, leaving 3 bases unmatched. The CDR3 sequence is 15 residues long. The CDR3, as DNA: TGCGCCAGCAGGGGGACAGGGCTGAACACCGGGGAGCTGTTTTTT. Its protein product is CASRGTGLNTGELFF.

This clone was seen a single time. The rearrangement joins TRBV28 to TRBJ2-7; TRBD1 matches at 7 bases. Germline trimming cut 10 bases from V and 1 base from J; bases unmatched to any gene: 7. The germline gives CDR1 MDHEN, CDR2 SYDVKM. This CDR3 contains 13 residues. The CDR3 loop is CAIGGGSSYEQYF. The CDR3 DNA reads TGTGCCATAGGGGGCGGTTCGTCCTACGAGCAGTACTTC.

The chain joins TRBV28 to TRBJ2-1, with D uncertain. This CDR3 has 13 residues. V was shortened by 3 bases and J by 6 bases, with 9 bases between the two germline ends. Germline CDR1 MDHEN, CDR2 SYDVKM. The CDR3 here is CASSFWAANEQFF. Here the CDR3 DNA reads TGTGCCAGCAGTTTTTGGGCAGCCAATGAGCAGTTCTTC.

The rearrangement uses TRBV27 and TRBJ1-1, with D uncertain. Germline assignment: CDR1 MNHEY and CDR2 SMNVEV (reference sequence). The CDR3 has 12 amino acids. V lost 3 bases, J lost 7 bases, and 9 bases lay in between. CDR3 coding DNA: TGTGCCAGCAGTTTCCCGGGGAGTGAAGCTTTCTTT. Amino acids: CASSFPGSEAFF.

The rearrangement links TRBV30 to TRBJ2-5, with D tentatively TRBD2 (6 bases). Germline V CDR1 and CDR2: GTSNPN, SVGIG (reference sequence). The CDR3 contains 13 residues. Trimming removed 7 bases at V and 4 bases at J, with 16 bases between. This CDR3 reads CAFALEEGETQYF. CDR3 nucleotide sequence: TGTGCCTTCGCCCTGGAGGAGGGAGAGACCCAGTACTTC.

In this sample, this clone turned up a few times. CDR3 DNA sequence: TGCAGCGCACTACAGGGAGCTAACTATGGCTACACCTTC. Translating gives CSALQGANYGYTF. V usage is TRBV29-1 and J usage is TRBJ1-2; D possibly corresponds to TRBD1 (6 bases). V was pared by 7 bases and J by 0 bases, with 12 bases between. The CDR3 covers 13 residues. Germline V gene lookup returns CDR1 SQVTM and CDR2 ANQGSEA.

This chain uses TRBV29-1 with TRBJ1-2, with TRBD1 matching 7 bases. Losses at the gene ends were 6 bases for V and 5 bases for J; bases not matched to a gene: 12. The CDR3 covers 14 residues. CDR1 and CDR2 from the germline V gene are SQVTM and ANQGSEA. DNA of the CDR3: TGCAGCGTCCGGAATACAGGGGCTGTATATGGCTACACCTTC. Translated: CSVRNTGAVYGYTF.

The chain combines TRBV30 with TRBJ2-3, with D possibly being TRBD1 (6 bases). The CDR3 spans 12 residues. The V gene's germline CDR1 is GTSNPN and CDR2 SVGIG (reference sequence). The V end was cut by 4 bases, the J end by 7 bases, with 12 bases between. CDR3 nucleotide sequence: TGTGCCTGGACCAAGGGGGTAAATACGCAGTATTTT. Translation gives CAWTKGVNTQYF.

V usage is TRBV2 and J usage is TRBJ2-1; D ambiguous. Trimming took off 8 bases at V and 9 bases at J, with 11 bases between the two ends. Germline assignment: CDR1 SNHLY and CDR2 FYNNEI. The CDR3 has 11 amino acids. The DNA of the CDR3 is TGTGCCAGCGAGAGAACTACTGAGCAGTTCTTC. Protein: CASERTTEQFF. Full variable domain (missing parts from reference TRBV2 and TRBJ2-1): EPEVTQTPSHQVTQMGQEVILRCVPISNHLYFYWYRQILGQKVEFLVSFYNNEISEKSEIFDDQFSVERPDGSNFTLKIRSTKLEDSAMYFCASERTTEQFFGPGTRLTVL.

This clone showed up just a few times. The J gene is TRBJ1-5, the V gene TRBV30; 9 bases are a match to TRBD1. V lost 2 bases to trimming and J lost 2 bases; unmatched junction nucleotides: 16. Germline CDR1 is GTSNPN and CDR2 is SVGIG (reference sequence). The CDR3 covers 19 residues. In nucleotides, the CDR3 is TGTGCCTGGAGTTCGGGGGGGACAGGGTACCCCCTCGGCAATCAGCCCCAGCATTTT. This translates into CAWSSGGTGYPLGNQPQHF.

The rearrangement links TRBV5-4 to TRBJ2-5; 9 bases are shared with TRBD1. CDR3 length: 15 residues. V lost 7 bases, J lost 5 bases, and 12 bases stayed unmatched. Germline V gene data show CDR1 as SGHNT and CDR2 as YYREEE (reference sequence). In nucleotides, the CDR3 is TGTGCCAGCCGCTCTGTTGGACAGGGGAGGGAGACCCAGTACTTC. Encoded protein: CASRSVGQGRETQYF.